The next 27 T cell receptor beta chains were all read from a single sample in a study of CD8+ T cells in alopecia areata. Treatment reported: oral pan-JAK inhibitor, 5-10 mg twice daily. RNA, once extracted, was reverse transcribed into cDNA for use as the sequencing template. Assay: immunoSEQ multiplex PCR; the TCRdb copy retains only in-frame clones and omits some. The sample lists hundreds of thousands of clones; roughly 60% were seen once. Sequences were derived from CD4+ T cells sorted from blood, sampled at week 24, from a patient treated with tofacitinib. These receptors were obtained from a human donor with alopecia areata.

This clone was observed a single time. This chain links TRBV30 with TRBJ2-1; 13 bases are shared with TRBD2. CDR3 length equals 16 residues. V shed 1 base and J 7 bases; nucleotides not matched to a gene: 7. The germline V gene encodes CDR1 GTSNPN and CDR2 SVGIG (reference sequence). CDR3 in amino acids: CAWSALLAGGVNEQFF. The CDR3 bases are TGTGCCTGGAGTGCCCTACTAGCGGGAGGGGTGAATGAGCAGTTCTTC.

The chain has TRBV10-1 and TRBJ2-7; maybe TRBD1 (5 bases). Germline V CDR1 and CDR2: WNHNN, SYGVQD (reference sequence). The germline V and J ends were trimmed by 6 bases and 3 bases, with 15 bases remaining between them. This CDR3 is 14 amino acids long. CDR3 nucleotides: TGCGCCAGCAGGGACAAAATTAAGGTCTACGAGCAGTACTTC. It specifies CASRDKIKVYEQYF.

The rearrangement uses TRBV29-1 and TRBJ1-4, with no clear D. Trimming removed 2 bases at V and 7 bases at J, with 11 bases between. The CDR3 contains 13 residues. Germline values: CDR1 SQVTM, CDR2 ANQGSEA. The CDR3 sequence is CSVELLNREKLFF. The CDR3 DNA sequence: TGCAGCGTTGAACTCCTCAACCGTGAAAAACTGTTTTTT.

This chain links TRBV29-1 with TRBJ1-5; the D is unclear. CDR3 length: 14 residues. CDR1 is SQVTM, CDR2 ANQGSEA, per germline. V lost 1 base to trimming and J lost 8 bases, with 15 bases between them. This chain's CDR3 is CSVEAAGREKPQHF. CDR3 DNA sequence: TGCAGCGTTGAAGCGGCGGGAAGGGAGAAGCCCCAGCATTTT.

This clone turned up a few times. In DNA, the CDR3 is TGTGCCAGTAGTTATGGTCAAGGGCCATCTGAAGCTTTCTTT. It is translated as CASSYGQGPSEAFF. The chain carries TRBV19 and TRBJ1-1; D remains ambiguous. V dropped 5 bases and J dropped 6 bases, with 16 bases sitting between them. CDR3 length: 14 residues. Per germline, CDR1 LNHDA and CDR2 SQIVND (reference sequence).

This clone was seen only a few times. This rearrangement joins TRBV30 to TRBJ2-6; D may be TRBD2 (5 bases). V gave up 3 bases and J gave up 2 bases, with 20 bases separating them. The CDR3 consists of 18 residues. The germline V gene encodes CDR1 GTSNPN and CDR2 SVGIG (reference sequence). The CDR3 protein is CAWRPPHFRRPGANVLTF. The CDR3 DNA reads as TGTGCCTGGAGACCCCCCCACTTTAGGAGGCCTGGGGCCAACGTCCTGACTTTC.

This clone has only a few counts. CDR3 sequence: CASSLGQGAKTEAFF. CDR3 sequence (DNA): TGTGCCAGCAGCTTAGGACAGGGGGCGAAGACTGAAGCTTTCTTT. The J gene is TRBJ1-1, the V gene TRBV7-9; TRBD1 matches at 10 bases. The CDR3 extends over 15 amino acids. Trimming at V came to 1 base and at J to 5 bases, leaving 4 bases not matched to a gene. Germline loops: CDR1 SEHNR, CDR2 FQNEAQ (reference sequence).

The table lists this clone with a few counts. The chain employs TRBV23-1 and TRBJ2-5, with D perhaps matching TRBD1 (6 bases). TRBV23-1 is assigned to the ORF class and has an uncertain function. With 1 base removed from V and 5 bases from J, the gap between germline ends came to 17 bases. This CDR3 is built from 16 residues. This CDR3 reads CASSQFSDRSEETQYF. The CDR3 bases are TGCGCCAGCAGTCAATTCTCCGACAGGTCGGAGGAGACCCAGTACTTC.

This chain connects TRBV6-5 to TRBJ1-5; TRBD1 aligns across 7 bases. Germline CDR1 MNHEY, CDR2 SVGAGI. V lost 4 bases, J lost 6 bases, and 6 bases stayed unmatched. This CDR3 contains 14 residues. CDR3: CASSSDRVFQPQHF. CDR3 DNA sequence: TGTGCCAGCAGTTCAGACAGGGTATTTCAGCCCCAGCATTTT.

This chain connects TRBV6-5 to TRBJ2-3, with D unclear. Germline lookup yields CDR1 MNHEY and CDR2 SVGAGI. This CDR3 has 11 amino acids. V lost 5 bases and J lost 10, with 10 bases in between. In DNA, the CDR3 is TGTGCCAGCAGTCCCGGAGTTGCGCAGTATTTT. This encodes CASSPGVAQYF.

The V gene is TRBV27, the J gene TRBJ2-3; TRBD1 matches 9 bases. CDR1 and CDR2 from the germline V gene are MNHEY and SMNVEV (reference sequence). V lost 7 bases and J lost 2; bases outside the gene matches: 13. The CDR3 runs 17 residues. The CDR3 reads CASTINPGQGFTDTQYF. In DNA form, the CDR3 reads TGTGCCAGCACCATTAACCCAGGACAGGGGTTCACAGATACGCAGTATTTT.

The V call is TRBV2, the J call TRBJ1-2; D unclear. The germline V gene has CDR1 SNHLY and CDR2 FYNNEI. Trimming took 4 bases from V and 6 from J, leaving 15 bases between them. The CDR3 spans 14 residues. CDR3 nucleotides: TGTGCCAGCAGTGGTGAACTTCCCCCCCATGGCTACACCTTC. It translates to CASSGELPPHGYTF.

This clone was seen only a few times. The chain recombines TRBV4-1 with TRBJ1-5; unclear D gene. Germline CDR1 reads MGHRA; CDR2 reads YSYEKL. Deletions cut 4 bases from V and 0 bases from J, with 7 bases between. The CDR3 contains 14 residues. The chain's CDR3 is CASSPAYSNQPQHF. The CDR3 bases are TGCGCCAGCAGCCCCGCCTATAGCAATCAGCCCCAGCATTTT.

This chain uses TRBV2 with TRBJ1-5, with a possible D match to TRBD1 (6 bases). The V and J ends lost 2 bases and 2 bases respectively, with 10 bases between them. The CDR3 spans 15 residues. The germline CDR1 and CDR2 sequences are SNHLY and FYNNEI. In DNA form, the CDR3 reads TGTGCCAGCAGTGAAAGGGGGATCGGCAATCAGCCCCAGCATTTT. Translation: CASSERGIGNQPQHF.

V is TRBV6-5 and J is TRBJ2-7; TRBD1 agrees at 7 bases. Losses at the gene ends were 2 bases for V and 1 base for J; bases not matched to a gene: 8. CDR3 size: 16 residues. Looked up from germline, CDR1 is MNHEY and CDR2 is SVGAGI. CDR3 residues: CASSYRRQDRSYEQYF. DNA for the CDR3: TGTGCCAGCAGTTACCGTAGACAGGACAGGTCCTACGAGCAGTACTTC.

This chain connects TRBV9 to TRBJ2-1; the D is unclear. V lost 1 base and J 0 bases, leaving 8 bases between the germline ends. Germline V CDR1 and CDR2: SGDLS, YYNGEE. The CDR3 length is 15 residues. The CDR3 spells CASSVKQSSYNEQFF. CDR3 nucleotide sequence: TGTGCCAGCAGCGTAAAACAGTCCTCCTACAATGAGCAGTTCTTC.

This clone was detected a few times. The J gene is TRBJ2-3, the V gene TRBV7-9; D gene unclear. The germline V gene has CDR1 SEHNR and CDR2 FQNEAQ (reference sequence). Trimming removed 3 bases from V and 4 bases from J, with 8 bases in between. This CDR3 has 13 residues. CDR3 nucleotide sequence: TGTGCCAGCAGCTTTGTAGGCGCAGATACGCAGTATTTT. It is translated as CASSFVGADTQYF. The full variable domain, its missing parts supplied by reference TRBV7-9 and TRBJ2-3, is DTGVSQNPRHKITKRGQNVTFRCDPISEHNRLYWYRQTLGQGPEFLTYFQNEAQLEKSRLLSDRFSAERPKGSFSTLEIQRTEQGDSAMYLCASSFVGADTQYFGPGTRLTVL.

The chain combines TRBV7-8 with TRBJ2-6, with 9 bases matching TRBD1. CDR3 length equals 17 residues. Germline CDR1 reads SGHVS; CDR2 reads FQNEAQ. Trimming cost V 7 bases and J 0 bases; bases outside gene matches: 7. The CDR3 loop reads CASTGTGKRSGANVLTF. CDR3 DNA sequence: TGTGCCAGCACCGGGACAGGGAAGCGCTCTGGGGCCAACGTCCTGACTTTC. The full variable domain, in which reference TRBV7-8 and TRBJ2-6 provide the parts outside the CDR3, is GAGVSQSPRYKVAKRGQDVALRCDPISGHVSLFWYQQALGQGPEFLTYFQNEAQLDKSGLPSDRFFAERPEGSVSTLKIQRTQQEDSAVYLCASTGTGKRSGANVLTFGAGSRLTVL.

This chain connects TRBV27 to TRBJ2-3, with 9 nucleotides matching TRBD1. The V and J ends lost 5 bases and 8 bases, in that order; junction bases with no gene match: 8. The CDR3 runs to 14 residues. Germline-derived CDR1 and CDR2 are MNHEY and SMNVEV (reference sequence). The CDR3 sequence is CASSALDRGGTQYF. In DNA, the CDR3 is TGTGCCAGCAGTGCATTGGACAGGGGAGGTACGCAGTATTTT.

This clone was recorded a few times. The chain links TRBV15 to TRBJ2-4, with a tentative D call TRBD2 (6 bases). V dropped 4 bases and J dropped 5 bases, with 9 bases sitting between them. The CDR3 runs to 13 residues. Per germline, CDR1 LNHNV and CDR2 YYDKDF (reference sequence). CDR3 sequence reads: CATSKGGENIQYF. DNA for the CDR3: TGTGCCACCAGCAAGGGCGGGGAAAACATTCAGTACTTC.

This chain joins TRBV4-1 and TRBJ2-1, with 7 bases identical to TRBD1. Germline values: CDR1 MGHRA, CDR2 YSYEKL. This CDR3 has 18 residues. The V and J ends lost 2 bases and 2 bases, in that order; junction bases with no gene match: 12. For the CDR3, the DNA is TGCGCCAGCAGCCAAACTCGCCTCAGGGGGAGCGCCTACAATGAGCAGTTCTTC. It yields the protein CASSQTRLRGSAYNEQFF.

The rearrangement links TRBV7-2 to TRBJ2-7, with 8 bases matching TRBD1. The trim removed 1 base at V and 3 bases at J, leaving 5 bases unmatched. This CDR3 contains 15 residues. Germline V CDR1 and CDR2: SGHTA, FQGNSA. The CDR3 region has the DNA TGTGCCAGCAGCTTAGGGACAGGGAGATTCTACGAGCAGTACTTC. Its protein product is CASSLGTGRFYEQYF.

This clone has just a few counts. The V call is TRBV29-1, the J call TRBJ2-1; maybe TRBD2 (5 bases). The germline V gene has CDR1 SQVTM and CDR2 ANQGSEA. This CDR3 has 13 residues. V dropped 0 bases and J dropped 5 bases, with 8 bases sitting between them. CDR3 amino acids: CSVEEEVDNEQFF. The CDR3, as DNA: TGCAGCGTTGAAGAGGAGGTAGACAATGAGCAGTTCTTC.

The chain recombines TRBV7-2 with TRBJ2-2, with unresolved D. Germline CDR1 reads SGHTA; CDR2 reads FQGNSA. V lost 0 bases and J lost 0, with 8 bases in between. CDR3 length: 16 residues. The CDR3 loop reads CASSLAAGSNTGELFF. DNA for the CDR3: TGTGCCAGCAGCTTAGCGGCAGGTTCGAACACCGGGGAGCTGTTTTTT.

The rearrangement uses TRBV6-5 and TRBJ2-2; D remains unclear. This CDR3 contains 14 residues. V lost 6 bases and J lost 4, with 12 bases in between. Germline CDR1 is MNHEY and CDR2 is SVGAGI. The CDR3 nucleotides are TGTGCCAGCAGAAGAACCCCGAGCACCGGGGAGCTGTTTTTT. It specifies CASRRTPSTGELFF.

This clone was recorded a few times. The V gene is TRBV29-1, the J gene TRBJ1-1, with 7 bases identical to TRBD1. The CDR3 is 15 amino acids. V lost 6 bases, J lost 4 bases, and 14 bases stayed unmatched. Germline loops: CDR1 SQVTM, CDR2 ANQGSEA. Written as DNA, the CDR3 is TGCAGCGTAGACAACAGGGGTGGGATTGGCACTGAAGCTTTCTTT. This codes for CSVDNRGGIGTEAFF.

The chain recombines TRBV13 with TRBJ1-6; D not certain. Germline loops: CDR1 PRHDT, CDR2 FYEKMQ (reference sequence). The CDR3 covers 12 residues. V lost 4 bases and J 9 bases, leaving 7 bases between the germline ends. CDR3 protein: CASSSRVSPLHF. As DNA, the CDR3 is TGTGCCAGCAGCTCTCGGGTTTCACCCCTCCACTTT. Using reference TRBV13 and TRBJ1-6 for the parts outside the CDR3, the full variable domain is AAGVIQSPRHLIKEKRETATLKCYPIPRHDTVYWYQQGPGQDPQFLISFYEKMQSDKGSIPDRFSAQQFSDYHSELNMSSLELGDSALYFCASSSRVSPLHFGNGTRLTVT.